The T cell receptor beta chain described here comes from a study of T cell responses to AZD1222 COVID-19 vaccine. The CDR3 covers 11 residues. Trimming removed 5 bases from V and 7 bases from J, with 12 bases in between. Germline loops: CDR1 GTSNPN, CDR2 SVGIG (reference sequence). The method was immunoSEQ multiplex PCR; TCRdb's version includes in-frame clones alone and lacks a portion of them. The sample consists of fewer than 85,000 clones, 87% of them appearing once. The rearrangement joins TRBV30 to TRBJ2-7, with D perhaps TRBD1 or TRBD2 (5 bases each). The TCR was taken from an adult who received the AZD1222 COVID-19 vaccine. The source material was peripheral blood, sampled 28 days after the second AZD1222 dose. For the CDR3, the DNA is TGTGCCTGGGGAACTTGGGGGGAGCAGTACTTC. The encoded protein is CAWGTWGEQYF.